This entry lists 6 T cell receptor beta chains sequenced from one sample in a study of cytomegalovirus exposure and HLA in healthy donors (dated by TCRdb to about 2017). To prepare the library, the immunoSEQ multiplex PCR assay was applied. The multiplex PCR relied on a mix of 60 forward primers for TCR Vbeta segments and 13 reverse primers for TCR Jbeta segments. TCRdb obtained this table from immuneACCESS and retained in-frame rearrangements with V and J assigned. These tables miss some clones; where compared with another copy, unresolved V genes account for less than half of the shortfall, and the remainder is unexplained. This sample holds roughly 120,000 clones; around three quarters were observed only once. Approximately 5% of the sample belongs to the ten largest clones. The sequenced sample was PBMCs. These receptors originate from a man younger than 45 in good health and CMV-seronegative.

This chain joins TRBV7-8 and TRBJ2-7; D unclear. The germline V and J ends were trimmed by 2 bases and 5 bases, with 7 bases remaining between them. Looked up from germline, CDR1 is SGHVS and CDR2 is FQNEAQ. The CDR3 runs to 12 residues. The CDR3 is CASSLTGDEQYF. The CDR3 DNA reads TGTGCCAGCAGCTTAACGGGTGACGAGCAGTACTTC. The full variable domain, its missing parts supplied by reference TRBV7-8 and TRBJ2-7, is GAGVSQSPRYKVAKRGQDVALRCDPISGHVSLFWYQQALGQGPEFLTYFQNEAQLDKSGLPSDRFFAERPEGSVSTLKIQRTQQEDSAVYLCASSLTGDEQYFGPGTRLTVT.

The CDR3 DNA is TGTGCCAGCAGCTTAGCACTCACCAGGGGAAATAGCAATGAGCAGTTCTTC. This sequence encodes CASSLALTRGNSNEQFF. V usage is TRBV7-9 and J usage is TRBJ2-1, with TRBD1 as a possible D gene (6 bases). The CDR3 is 17 amino acids. Germline-derived CDR1 and CDR2 are SEHNR and FQNEAQ (reference sequence). V was clipped by 0 bases and J by 6 bases, with 18 bases between them.

This clone was recorded once. The chain couples TRBV7-6 to TRBJ1-6, with TRBD1 as a possible D gene (5 bases). Germline CDR1 SGHVS, CDR2 FNYEAQ. V lost 1 base and J 9 bases, leaving 7 bases between the germline ends. CDR3 size: 13 residues. The CDR3: CASSLETGSPLHF. As DNA, the CDR3 is TGTGCCAGCAGCTTAGAAACAGGTTCACCCCTCCACTTT.

The chain employs TRBV5-1 and TRBJ2-5; 9 bases align to TRBD1. V shed 3 bases, J shed 1 base, and the junction held 4 bases outside the gene matches. The germline V gene encodes CDR1 SGHRS and CDR2 YFSETQ. The CDR3 runs to 15 residues. The CDR3 here is CASSWRTGAQETQYF. The CDR3 DNA sequence: TGCGCCAGCAGCTGGCGGACAGGGGCCCAAGAGACCCAGTACTTC.

The rearrangement uses TRBV7-2 and TRBJ2-2; D possibly corresponds to TRBD1 (6 bases). CDR3 length: 15 amino acids. Germline CDR1 is SGHTA and CDR2 is FQGNSA. Trimming shortened V by 5 bases and J by 0 bases, and 10 bases separated the two germline ends. CDR3 loop: CASSPYRANTGELFF. DNA for the CDR3: TGTGCCAGCAGCCCATACAGGGCGAACACCGGGGAGCTGTTTTTT.

The genes are TRBV5-1 and TRBJ2-7, with 13 bases matching TRBD2. The CDR3 is made up of 14 amino acids. Germline loops: CDR1 SGHRS, CDR2 YFSETQ. V was pared by 1 base and J by 6 bases, with 1 base of the junction left unmatched. CDR3 protein: CASSLRLAGGEQYF. The DNA of the CDR3 is TGCGCCAGCAGCTTGAGACTAGCGGGAGGCGAGCAGTACTTC.